This paragraph reports one TCR beta chain. Its antigen is not known. The entry originates in a study of shared clonotypes between healthy human individuals. General study points: Investigators expected sequencing depth to affect clonotype sharing among donors.

For every subset, genomic DNA was evenly distributed across several immunoSEQ plates. Repertoires were generated with immunoSEQ multiplex PCR, while TCRdb's copy carries only in-frame clones and drops some. The sample carries millions of clones, 90% to 95% recorded once. Germline loops: CDR1 MNHEY, CDR2 SVGAGI. CDR3 length: 14 amino acids. The source is a man aged 18 to 30 in good health. Sequencing was performed on naive CD4+ T cells sorted from blood. Subset reported: CD45RA+ positively selected. This chain uses TRBV6-5 with TRBJ1-5; 8 nucleotides agree with TRBD1. CDR3 sequence reads: CASQGAGGGQPQHF. The CDR3 region has the DNA TGTGCTAGTCAAGGGGCAGGGGGCGGACAGCCCCAGCATTTT.